Each of the 9 T cell receptor beta chains below was sequenced from the same sample in a study of OX40 agonist ivuxolimab in advanced cancers. Measured with immunoSEQ multiplex PCR; TCRdb has only the in-frame clones, and not every one. The sample contains 35,000 to 45,000 clones, roughly 82% of which appear only once. The starting material was CD4+ or CD8+ T cells sorted from blood, obtained in a trial of the OX40 agonist ivuxolimab. These receptors were obtained from an adult with an advanced solid tumor such as melanoma, head and neck, liver or kidney cancer.

This chain uses TRBV11-3 with TRBJ2-2; 7 bases agree with TRBD2. The germline V gene encodes CDR1 SGHNT and CDR2 YENEEA. The length of the CDR3 is 13 residues. Trimming removed 8 bases from V and 5 bases from J; junction bases left unmatched: 5. In DNA, the CDR3 is TGTGCCAGCGCGGGAGCGCGGACCGGGGAGCTGTTTTTT. This gives the protein CASAGARTGELFF.

The chain joins TRBV27 to TRBJ2-7; weak D call: TRBD1 (7 bases). This CDR3 comprises 13 residues. Trimming pared 6 bases from V and 5 bases from J, leaving 14 bases between. CDR1 and CDR2 (germline): MNHEY, SMNVEV (reference sequence). For the CDR3, the DNA is TGTGCCAGCAGATCGACAGGGAGGAACGAGCAGTACTTC. Its protein is CASRSTGRNEQYF.

This clone has only a few counts. The V and J genes are TRBV5-4 and TRBJ2-2, with 11 bases aligning to TRBD2. J gave up 4 bases and V 4 bases, and 9 bases lay outside the gene matches. CDR3 length: 17 residues. The V gene's germline CDR1 is SGHNT and CDR2 YYREEE (reference sequence). The chain's CDR3 is CASSLPLAGDVTGELFF. In DNA form, the CDR3 reads TGTGCCAGCAGCCTTCCACTAGCGGGAGATGTCACCGGGGAGCTGTTTTTT. Using reference TRBV5-4 and TRBJ2-2 for the parts outside the CDR3, the full variable domain is ETGVTQSPTHLIKTRGQQVTLRCSSQSGHNTVSWYQQALGQGPQFIFQYYREEENGRGNFPPRFSGLQFPNYSSELNVNALELDDSALYLCASSLPLAGDVTGELFFGEGSRLTVL.

This chain links TRBV6-4 with TRBJ1-5; no clear D gene. Germline-derived CDR1 and CDR2 are MRHNA and SNTAGT. The CDR3 has 17 amino acids. Trimming cost V 3 bases and J 0 bases, with 15 bases left between them. The chain's CDR3 is CASSERTQLLSNQPQHF. As DNA, the CDR3 is TGTGCCAGCAGTGAACGGACTCAACTACTTAGCAATCAGCCCCAGCATTTT.

The chain is built from TRBV28 and TRBJ1-5; 8 positions agree with TRBD1. The CDR3 has 16 residues. Germline assignment: CDR1 MDHEN and CDR2 SYDVKM. The V gene end was trimmed by 5 bases and the J gene end by 5 bases; junction bases not matched to a gene: 11. Written as DNA, the CDR3 is TGTGCCAGCAGTGATATGGGACAGGAGATCGATCAGCCCCAGCATTTT. Encoded protein: CASSDMGQEIDQPQHF.

In this sample, this clone turned up once. The chain has TRBV28 and TRBJ1-4; 9 positions agree with TRBD1. CDR1 and CDR2 (germline): MDHEN, SYDVKM. This CDR3 contains 15 residues. V shed 5 bases and J 8 bases; nucleotides not matched to a gene: 9. CDR3 bases: TGTGCCAGCAGTCTCCTACAGGGGGCGCGCGAAAAACTGTTTTTT. Translation: CASSLLQGAREKLFF.

The chain links TRBV6-1 to TRBJ1-5; a weak D match, TRBD1 (5 bases). V shed 8 bases and J shed 3 bases, with 11 bases lying between them. The CDR3 runs 13 residues. The germline CDR1 and CDR2 sequences are MNHNS and SASEGT. The chain's CDR3 is CASGAGLNQPQHF. The DNA for the CDR3 is TGTGCCAGCGGGGCCGGCCTCAATCAGCCCCAGCATTTT.

The chain recombines TRBV5-1 with TRBJ1-2; D is unclear. The V end lost 2 bases, the J end lost 4 bases, and 9 bases lay between the germline ends. Germline values: CDR1 SGHRS, CDR2 YFSETQ. This CDR3 comprises 13 residues. The CDR3 protein is CASSLDGLYGYTF. The DNA of the CDR3 is TGCGCCAGCAGCTTAGACGGCCTCTATGGCTACACCTTC. Full variable domain (rest looked up from reference TRBV5-1 and TRBJ1-2): KAGVTQTPRYLIKTRGQQVTLSCSPISGHRSVSWYQQTPGQGLQFLFEYFSETQRNKGNFPGRFSGRQFSNSRSEMNVSTLELGDSALYLCASSLDGLYGYTFGSGTRLTVV.

The V call is TRBV29-1, the J call TRBJ2-4, with D perhaps TRBD1 (6 bases). Trimming stripped 7 bases from V and 3 bases from J, with 10 bases between. The CDR3 spans 12 residues. Germline loops: CDR1 SQVTM, CDR2 ANQGSEA. The DNA of the CDR3 is TGCAGCGGAGGACAGCACAAAAACATTCAGTACTTC. As protein: CSGGQHKNIQYF. The full variable domain, in which reference TRBV29-1 and TRBJ2-4 provide the parts outside the CDR3, is SAVISQKPSRDICQRGTSLTIQCQVDSQVTMMFWYRQQPGQSLTLIATANQGSEATYESGFVIDKFPISRPNLTFSTLTVSNMSPEDSSIYLCSGGQHKNIQYFGAGTRLSVL.